This T cell receptor (beta chain) was captured by sequencing in a study of T-cell memory formation after mild COVID-19. V was trimmed by 3 bases and J by 3 bases, leaving 3 bases between them. The CDR3 is made up of 10 amino acids. Germline assignment: CDR1 DFQATT and CDR2 SNEGSKA (reference sequence). TCRdb called the 5' RACE reads again in MiXCR, with one record for every CDR3 protein. The table shows over 400,000 distinct CDR3 sequences, with more than 20% occurring only once. The TCR sequence derives from an adult woman who had mild COVID-19 (a few samples of this study predate the infection). Cell type and time point are not known. Sequencing was done on a sample of PBMCs or a T cell subset sorted from them (not recorded which). The chain links TRBV20-1 to TRBJ2-7, with D unresolved. CDR3 DNA sequence: TGCAGTGCTAGCGACTACGAGCAGTACTTC. It codes for CSASDYEQYF.